This TCR beta chain was observed in a study of cytomegalovirus exposure and HLA in healthy donors. Study conclusions and caveats: V- and J-gene trimming of TCR beta was linked (in a later analysis) to a missense DCLRE1C variant. Most of the CMV-associated TCR beta chains (in a later analysis) appeared to be HLA-restricted. The study listed 150 to 200 cytomegalovirus-associated TCR beta chains.

As for the donors, each was a healthy bone marrow donor. Vbeta (60) and Jbeta (13) primers were used in the PCR. Using immunoSEQ multiplex PCR, the repertoire was profiled, and TCRdb retains in-frame clones only, with some absent. The sample lists 270,000 or so clones; around 90% were seen once. The germline CDR1 and CDR2 sequences are SGHVS and FNYEAQ. The CDR3 extends over 14 amino acids. After removal of 5 bases from V and 8 bases from J, the junction contained 7 bases not matched to a gene. A remark on this clone: The antigen is undetermined.

V is TRBV7-6 and J is TRBJ2-1; 9 positions agree with TRBD1. Material: PBMCs. The receptor was derived from a girl aged 2-10 years in good health and CMV-seronegative. The CDR3 region is CASSQGTGRDEQFF. In DNA, the CDR3 is TGTGCCAGCAGCCAGGGGACAGGGAGGGATGAGCAGTTCTTC.